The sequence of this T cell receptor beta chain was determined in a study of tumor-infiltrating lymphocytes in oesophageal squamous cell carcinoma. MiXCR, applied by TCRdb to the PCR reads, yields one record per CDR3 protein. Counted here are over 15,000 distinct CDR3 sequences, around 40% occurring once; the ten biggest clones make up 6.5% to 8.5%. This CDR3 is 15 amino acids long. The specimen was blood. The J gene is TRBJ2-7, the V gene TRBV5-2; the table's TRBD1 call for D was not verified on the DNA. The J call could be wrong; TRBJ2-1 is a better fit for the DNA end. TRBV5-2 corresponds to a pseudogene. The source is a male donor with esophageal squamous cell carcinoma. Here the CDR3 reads CASSSGTGAYNGQFF. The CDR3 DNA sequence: TGTGCCAGCAGTTCCGGGACAGGGGCCTACAATGGACAGTTCTTC.